This T cell receptor (beta chain) was recovered during a study of T cell responses to AZD1222 COVID-19 vaccine. Study results and caveats: The reported proportion of spike-specific TCRs targeting unmutated variant regions was nearly half. Clonal diversity was possibly underestimated, and the donors were mostly white British, with more females. Spike-wide coverage was observed for vaccine-associated CD4 TCRs, with dominant responses at 160-218 and 743-854.

This CDR3 has 17 residues. Germline V gene lookup returns CDR1 SGHTA and CDR2 FQGNSA. V trimming: 2 bases; J trimming: 1 base; junction bases outside the gene matches: 6. Sequenced by immunoSEQ multiplex PCR; TCRdb stores in-frame clones only, minus some. Here the sample spans 150,000 to 200,000 clones, roughly 87% being singletons. A remark on this clone: Its antigen is not identified.

Specimen: peripheral blood, collected on day 0 of AZD1222 vaccination. The V and J genes are TRBV7-2 and TRBJ2-3, with 10 bases aligning to TRBD2. The receptor's source is an adult in good health. The CDR3 DNA is TGTGCCAGCAGCTTAACTAGCGGGACAGTCCGCACAGATACGCAGTATTTT. As protein: CASSLTSGTVRTDTQYF.